This record covers a single TCR beta chain. What antigen it recognizes has not been identified. It has no much larger one-base neighbor in the sample; base qualities were not kept. None of the patients had been given any treatment before thyroid surgery. Using T-cell receptor beta sequencing, the study looked back at clinical samples from patients collected from about 2011 to 2019. These data belong to a study of metastatic and nonmetastatic thyroid tumors (TCRdb year 2020). Broadly, across the study: Repertoires from peripheral blood and from tumor or nodule tissue samples of malignant and benign thyroid patients were compared.

The method behind the library was PCR. The sequencing machine was an Illumina HiSeq 4000. High-throughput sequencing was used to profile the TCR beta-chain CDR3 region of every patient. Processing in the source paper ran as follows. CDR3 differences across clinicopathological groups were used to build a classifier for discriminating distant-metastatic papillary thyroid cancer patients. The Shannon index was used to assess repertoire diversity, and the Morisita-Horn index was used to assess tumor-blood repertoire similarity. The public reads were reanalyzed by TCRdb: fastp trimming at Q25, MiXCR alignment, in-frame beta chains only. TCRdb's processing, not the authors', yielded these V and J calls. This sample holds about 33,000 clones; 15% to 20% were observed only once. The top ten hold 9.5% to 15% of the sample. Study-wide conclusions, independent of this receptor: In both blood and tumor samples, TCR beta diversity was reported to be significantly higher in malignant tumors than in benign nodules.

The germline V gene (reference sequence) gives CDR1 as LNHDA and CDR2 as SQIVND. From the cysteine up to the phenylalanine, the CDR3 has a length of 14 residues. The sequence is cut down to CDR3 DNA, 42 bases in frame from base 1. Cut back by 7 bases and 6 bases, the V and J ends lie 18 bases apart. This sequence originates from a male donor with papillary thyroid cancer or a benign thyroid nodule (not recorded which). Some clones in this sample may be carry-over from other donors' samples. Sequencing was performed on blood. The receptor chain draws on TRBV19 and TRBJ1-1, with the D segment identity uncertain. CDR3 protein: CASTLGPDVSEAFF. The DNA is as follows: TGTGCCAGTACCCTAGGGCCAGACGTATCTGAAGCTTTCTTT.